The present entry profiles one T cell receptor (beta chain) with its context. It lacks a known antigen. No per-base quality is available; no much larger clone lies one base away. The collaborating institutions used their own protocols to collect whole blood in K2EDTA tubes. For TCRbeta analysis, collaborators shipped samples as frozen whole blood, isolated PBMCs, or DNA extracted from either of those sample types. These data originate in a study of blood T cell repertoires in COVID-19 (dated by TCRdb to 2018 to 2021). Background for the entire study: Samples covering the acute and convalescent phases of COVID-19 were provided by collaborators in the United States, Italy and Spain. The prospective study material was composed of cDNA or gDNA derived from T cells, B-cell-depleted T cells, or PBMCs. Deeply sampled blood TCRbeta repertoires from subjects exposed to, actively infected with, or recovered from COVID-19 were included in the dataset. The repertoires were made available in a free public database intended to serve as a resource for research on the immune response to SARS-CoV-2. The samples were drawn from two sources: the first 160 participants of the ongoing ImmuneRACE study, and 1,000 to 1,500 subjects contributed by 6 global collaborators. Nearly every sample came with metadata listing a de-identified subject ID, COVID-19 status, age in years and sex. Where available, HLA class I and class II types were taken from metadata supplied by the sample provider and were not determined by assay-based typing.

Study-wide findings and limitations: How much clinical and demographic metadata was included differed by source and by participant, and the metadata was provided uncurated.

TCRbeta CDR3 regions were amplified from genomic DNA using the immunoSEQ Assay, a bias-controlled multiplex PCR. Under the source paper's analysis protocol: Within the assay, amplification of reference gene primers was used to estimate how many nucleated cells each sample contained. To quantify the absolute abundance of each unique TCRbeta CDR3 rearrangement, sequence reads were collapsed and filtered. Productive Simpson clonality was computed per sample as the square root of Simpson's diversity index over productive rearrangements. TCRdb retrieved this table from immuneACCESS and kept in-frame rearrangements only. Not all clones are present; in checked studies, unresolved V genes account for under half, and no reason is known for the remainder. The DNA was the basis for D and trimming; V, J and clone size are from that table. The sample profile shows more than 100,000 clones; over 75% of them were found once. Around 3.4% of the sample is in the top ten clones.

CDR1 and CDR2 are drawn from the germline V gene: MDHEN, SYDVKM. Inclusive of the bounding cysteine and phenylalanine, the CDR3 is 14 residues long. Of the read, only the CDR3 DNA is kept; its 42 bases are in frame from base 1. Clipping removes 8 bases from V and 4 bases from J, with 6 as the unmatched junction base count. The chain is encoded by TRBV28 joined to TRBJ1-4, with 8 middle bases fitting TRBD1. The sample consisted of peripheral blood. This clonotype originated in an older woman with acute or convalescent COVID-19. This receptor has the CDR3 CASSETGDNEKLFF. The nucleotide sequence is given as TGTGCCAGCTCGGAGACAGGGGATAATGAAAAACTGTTTTTT.